A selection of T cell receptor beta chains follows, all from one sample in a study of blood T cell repertoires in COVID-19. Assay used: immunoSEQ multiplex PCR; TCRdb lists only in-frame clones, some missing. The sample contains about 170,000 clones, over 80% of which appear only once. The sample comprised peripheral blood. Every receptor here comes from a woman between 45 and 60 years old with acute or convalescent COVID-19. CDR3s include the opening cysteine and the closing phenylalanine or tryptophan. A D gene is named only where the DNA matches it firmly. Part of the rows lack a size; the others show once, few, many or a class for expanded clones.

CASTPDRRSSAFF	TGTGCCAGCACCCCCGACCGTCGGAGTAGCGCTTTCTTT	once	.	TRBJ1-1	TRBV12-3/TRBV12-4	13
CASTKEVGPSYGYTF	TGCGCCAGCACGAAGGAGGTGGGCCCGAGCTATGGCTACACCTTC	.	.	TRBJ1-2	TRBV5-1	15
CSAYTGDYGYTF	TGCAGCGCTTACACAGGGGACTATGGCTACACCTTC	.	TRBD1	TRBJ1-2	TRBV29-1	12
CASSQDPRNEKLFF	TGCGCCAGCAGCCAAGATCCCCGTAATGAAAAACTGTTTTTT	.	.	TRBJ1-4	TRBV4-1	14
CASSNPLAGVRTGELFF	TGTGCCAGCAGTAACCCTCTAGCGGGAGTAAGGACCGGGGAGCTGTTTTTT	.	TRBD2	TRBJ2-2	TRBV6-2/TRBV6-3	17
CASSLEVWRLGTGEYGYTF	TGTGCCAGCAGCTTAGAAGTTTGGCGGCTCGGGACAGGGGAATATGGCTACACCTTC	.	TRBD1	TRBJ1-2	TRBV7-8	19
CASSSRDRVRVQYF	TGTGCCAGCAGTTCCCGGGACAGAGTTCGGGTCCAGTACTTC	.	TRBD1	TRBJ2-7	TRBV6-5	14
CASSQGQNYGYTF	TGTGCCAGCAGCCAAGGACAGAACTATGGCTACACCTTC	.	.	TRBJ1-2	TRBV3-1/TRBV3-2	13
CASSVNFQPQHF	TGTGCCAGCAGCGTTAACTTTCAGCCCCAGCATTTT	.	.	TRBJ1-5	TRBV9	12
CASSLGGHLNTEAFF	TGTGCCAGCAGCTTAGGGGGACATCTGAACACTGAAGCTTTCTTT	once	.	TRBJ1-1	TRBV9	15
CATSRDSGVGETQYF	TGTGCCACCAGCAGAGATTCGGGGGTTGGGGAGACCCAGTACTTC	.	.	TRBJ2-5	TRBV15	15
CASSSRGTANVIHEQYF	TGTGCCAGCAGTTCCCGCGGGACCGCCAACGTGATCCACGAGCAGTACTTC	.	.	TRBJ2-7	TRBV27	17
CASSGSRDRGLYSNQPQHF	TGTGCCAGTAGCGGGTCCCGGGACAGGGGCCTTTATAGCAATCAGCCCCAGCATTTT	.	TRBD1	TRBJ1-5	TRBV19	19
CASSPEVGMNTEAFF	TGTGCCAGCAGCCCAGAAGTGGGCATGAACACTGAAGCTTTCTTT	once	.	TRBJ1-1	TRBV9	15
CASSLMRQPQHF	TGTGCCAGCAGTTTAATGAGGCAGCCCCAGCATTTT	.	.	TRBJ1-5	TRBV12-3/TRBV12-4	12
CASSLGGADEQYF	TGTGCCAGCAGCTTGGGGGGAGCGGACGAGCAGTACTTC	once	.	TRBJ2-7	TRBV11-2	13
CASTPPGGDLLQETQYF	TGTGCCAGCACACCACCTGGGGGGGACCTCTTGCAAGAGACCCAGTACTTC	.	TRBD2	TRBJ2-5	TRBV7-9	17
CASTEAAVTYEQYF	TGTGCCAGCACGGAGGCAGCCGTTACCTACGAGCAGTACTTC	.	.	TRBJ2-7	TRBV28	14
CASSSPGQGNIQYF	TGTGCCAGCAGTTCCCCGGGACAGGGTAACATTCAGTACTTC	.	TRBD1	TRBJ2-4	TRBV27	14
CASSLPGTSENNEQFF	TGTGCCAGCAGCCTTCCCGGGACTAGCGAGAACAATGAGCAGTTCTTC	.	TRBD2	TRBJ2-1	TRBV7-2	16
CASSPFWEGYTF	TGTGCCAGCAGCCCGTTTTGGGAGGGCTACACCTTC	.	.	TRBJ1-2	TRBV7-2	12
CASSHSGGQSNEKLFF	TGCGCCAGCAGCCATTCTGGGGGACAAAGTAATGAAAAACTGTTTTTT	.	.	TRBJ1-4	TRBV4-1	16
CASSLGRGFDSPLHF	TGTGCCAGCAGTTTGGGGCGGGGGTTCGATTCACCCCTCCACTTT	.	.	TRBJ1-6	TRBV28	15
CASSKTGPTEAFF	TGTGCCAGCAGCAAGACAGGGCCCACTGAAGCTTTCTTT	.	TRBD1	TRBJ1-1	TRBV7-9	13
CASSPGTGGLRAFF	TGTGCCAGCAGCCCCGGGACAGGGGGCCTGAGGGCTTTCTTT	.	TRBD1	TRBJ1-1	TRBV7-2	14
CATSSRDRAYEQYF	TGTGCCACCAGCAGCCGGGACAGGGCCTACGAGCAGTACTTC	.	TRBD1	TRBJ2-7	TRBV15	14
CASSPVGQYYEQYF	TGTGCCAGCAGCCCCGTGGGACAGTACTACGAGCAGTACTTC	.	TRBD1	TRBJ2-7	TRBV7-2	14
CAWSVGLNNYEQYF	TGTGCCTGGAGTGTAGGACTGAATAACTACGAGCAGTACTTC	.	.	TRBJ2-7	TRBV30	14
CSVERDRGDEQYF	TGCAGCGTTGAACGGGACAGGGGGGACGAGCAGTACTTC	.	TRBD1	TRBJ2-7	TRBV29-1	13
CSASYETGGNSPLHF	TGCAGTGCTAGTTATGAGACAGGAGGTAATTCACCCCTCCACTTT	.	.	TRBJ1-6	TRBV20-1	15
CASSLVGGRLSYNEQFF	TGCGCCAGCAGCTTGGTCGGGGGGAGACTATCCTACAATGAGCAGTTCTTC	.	TRBD2	TRBJ2-1	TRBV5-1	17
CASSPKPNRGPNQPQHF	TGTGCCAGCAGTCCCAAGCCAAACAGGGGGCCTAATCAGCCCCAGCATTTT	once	.	TRBJ1-5	TRBV21-1	17
CSGTRDTNTGELFF	TGCAGCGGAACCCGGGACACCAACACCGGGGAGCTGTTTTTT	.	.	TRBJ2-2	TRBV29-1	14
CALRGRNTEAFF	TGTGCCTTAAGAGGCAGGAACACTGAAGCTTTCTTT	.	.	TRBJ1-1	TRBV30	12
CASSLNFGQGPYEQYF	TGTGCCAGCAGTCTTAACTTCGGACAGGGCCCCTACGAGCAGTACTTC	.	TRBD1	TRBJ2-7	TRBV28	16
CASSPAGVNTEAFF	TGTGCCAGCTCACCAGCAGGGGTGAACACTGAAGCTTTCTTT	.	.	TRBJ1-1	TRBV18	14
CASSLSPSRVWTSHHEQYF	TGTGCCAGCAGCTTAAGTCCGTCCCGCGTCTGGACTAGTCATCACGAGCAGTACTTC	.	TRBD2	TRBJ2-7	TRBV7-3	19
CATSDFAGLAFNEQFF	TGTGCCACCAGTGATTTCGCGGGACTAGCGTTCAATGAGCAGTTCTTC	.	TRBD2	TRBJ2-1	TRBV24-1	16
CASSSRLFLYNEQFF	TGTGCCAGCAGCTCAAGACTCTTTCTATACAATGAGCAGTTCTTC	.	.	TRBJ2-1	TRBV7-9	15
CASSRTGQIYEQYF	TGTGCCAGCAGTCGAACGGGACAAATCTACGAGCAGTACTTC	.	.	TRBJ2-7	TRBV28	14
CASSPGVWGTEAFF	TGTGCCAGCAGCCCAGGGGTCTGGGGTACTGAAGCTTTCTTT	.	.	TRBJ1-1	TRBV6-6	14
CASSQDLGQGDRPQHF	TGCGCCAGCAGCCAAGATCTCGGACAGGGGGACCGGCCCCAGCATTTT	.	TRBD1	TRBJ1-5	TRBV4-3	16
CASSLGTSNNIQYF	TGTGCCAGCAGCCTCGGGACTTCTAATAACATTCAGTACTTC	.	.	TRBJ2-4	TRBV7-8	14
CASRPDRGITGELFF	TGTGCCAGCAGGCCAGACAGGGGAATCACCGGGGAGCTGTTTTTT	.	TRBD1	TRBJ2-2	TRBV7-9	15
CASSSTGGTTYGYTF	TGTGCCAGCAGCTCCACCGGGGGTACAACCTATGGCTACACCTTC	once	.	TRBJ1-2	TRBV7-3	15
CAWSVALTGGPYGYTF	TGTGCCTGGAGTGTTGCCCTGACAGGGGGCCCCTATGGCTACACCTTC	.	TRBD1	TRBJ1-2	TRBV30	16
CASSYRTGGNYGYTF	TGTGCCAGCAGTTATAGGACAGGGGGGAACTATGGCTACACCTTC	.	TRBD1	TRBJ1-2	TRBV6-5	15
CASSTTGTGANVLTF	TGTGCCAGTAGTACGACAGGGACTGGGGCCAACGTCCTGACTTTC	once	TRBD1	TRBJ2-6	TRBV19	15
CASSPGSSGFPEQFF	TGTGCCAGCAGCCCCGGGTCTAGCGGGTTTCCCGAGCAGTTCTTC	.	TRBD2	TRBJ2-1	TRBV9	15
CASSSGTGVLDEQYF	TGTGCCAGCAGTTCTGGGACAGGGGTGCTCGACGAGCAGTACTTC	.	TRBD1	TRBJ2-7	TRBV28	15
CASSPPDSYEQYF	TGTGCCAGCTCACCACCGGACAGCTACGAGCAGTACTTC	.	.	TRBJ2-7	TRBV18	13